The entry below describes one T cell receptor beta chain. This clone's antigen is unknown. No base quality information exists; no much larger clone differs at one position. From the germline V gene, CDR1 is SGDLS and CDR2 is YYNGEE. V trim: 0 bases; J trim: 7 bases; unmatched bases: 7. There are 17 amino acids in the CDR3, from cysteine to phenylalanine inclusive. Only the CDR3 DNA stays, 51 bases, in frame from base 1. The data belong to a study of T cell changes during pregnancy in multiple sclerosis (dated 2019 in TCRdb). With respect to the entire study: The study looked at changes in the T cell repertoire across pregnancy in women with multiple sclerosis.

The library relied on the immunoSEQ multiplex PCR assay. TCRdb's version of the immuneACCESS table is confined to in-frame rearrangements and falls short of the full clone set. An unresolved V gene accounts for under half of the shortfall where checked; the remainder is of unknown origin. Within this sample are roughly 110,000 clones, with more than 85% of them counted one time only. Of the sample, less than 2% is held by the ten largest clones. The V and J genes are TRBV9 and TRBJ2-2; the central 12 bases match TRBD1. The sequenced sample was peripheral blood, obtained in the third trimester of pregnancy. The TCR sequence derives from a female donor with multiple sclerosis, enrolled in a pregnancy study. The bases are TGTGCCAGCAGCGTAGCTGGGGGACAGGGGGCGGTCGGGGAGCTGTTTTTT. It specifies CASSVAGGQGAVGELFF.